The 21 T cell receptor beta chains below were found in one sample sequenced in a study of cytomegalovirus exposure and HLA in healthy donors. PCR was performed using 60 Vbeta and 13 Jbeta primers. TCRdb keeps only in-frame clones here, not all; method: immunoSEQ multiplex PCR. This sample has 85,000 to 100,000 clones, with 60% to 65% found just once. The material sequenced was PBMCs. These receptors originate from a human donor in good health.

The chain recombines TRBV5-4 with TRBJ2-2, with 13 bases matching TRBD2. The CDR3 extends over 14 amino acids. The germline gives CDR1 SGHNT, CDR2 YYREEE (reference sequence). The junction had 2 bases not matched to a gene; V was cut back by 5 bases and J by 7 bases. The DNA for the CDR3 is TGTGCCAGCAGACTAGCGGGGGGGGTCGGGGAGCTGTTTTTT. This sequence encodes CASRLAGGVGELFF.

The chain carries TRBV5-6 and TRBJ2-5, with D tentatively TRBD1 (5 bases). The CDR3 is 11 amino acids. Germline V gene sequence: CDR1 SGHDT, CDR2 YYEEEE. V shed 4 bases and J shed 6 bases, with 7 bases lying between them. The CDR3 region has the DNA TGTGCCAGCAGCCAGGGAAAGACCCAGTACTTC. This encodes CASSQGKTQYF.

V is TRBV2 and J is TRBJ2-2; 12 bases fit TRBD2. J was trimmed by 0 bases and V by 8 bases; bases with no gene match: 7. Germline loops: CDR1 SNHLY, CDR2 FYNNEI. The CDR3 covers 17 residues. The CDR3 sequence is CASYTSGGFANTGELFF. The CDR3 coding sequence is TGTGCCAGCTATACTAGCGGGGGGTTCGCGAACACCGGGGAGCTGTTTTTT.

The chain couples TRBV21-1 to TRBJ2-4; TRBD2 is the table's D call, not checked against the DNA. TRBV21-1 is shown as a pseudogene. The CDR3 is 22 residues long. The CDR3: CASSKVELVGTCRGGLVNIQYF. CDR3 in DNA: TGTGCCAGCAGCAAAGTGGAGCTAGTGGGGACTTGCCGGGGGGGTTTGGTAAACATTCAGTACTTC.

This clone was detected a few times. This chain uses TRBV6-5 with TRBJ2-2; 7 bases fit TRBD1. J gave up 1 base and V 6 bases, and 5 bases lay outside the gene matches. The CDR3 has 15 amino acids. Germline lookup yields CDR1 MNHEY and CDR2 SVGAGI. The CDR3 sequence is CASRTGQRNTGELFF. CDR3 in DNA: TGTGCCAGCAGAACGGGACAGAGGAACACCGGGGAGCTGTTTTTT.

V is TRBV25-1 and J is TRBJ1-6; D gene uncertain. The germline gives CDR1 MGHDK, CDR2 SYGVNS. This CDR3 has 15 amino acids. Trimming stripped 2 bases from V and 6 bases from J, with 11 bases between. CDR3 loop: CASSEGDKINSPLHF. The CDR3 DNA reads as TGTGCCAGCAGTGAAGGCGACAAGATTAATTCACCCCTCCACTTT.

V and J are TRBV15 and TRBJ2-7, with D possibly being TRBD2 (5 bases). Trimming pared 2 bases from V and 4 bases from J, leaving 18 bases between. In germline, CDR1 is LNHNV, CDR2 YYDKDF (reference sequence). The CDR3 loop spans 16 amino acids. DNA of the CDR3: TGTGCCACCAGCAGACGTGGTGAGGGCGTACCTTACGAGCAGTACTTC. It specifies CATSRRGEGVPYEQYF. Together with reference TRBV15 and TRBJ2-7, the CDR3 gives the full variable domain: DAMVIQNPRYQVTQFGKPVTLSCSQTLNHNVMYWYQQKSSQAPKLLFHYYDKDFNNEADTPDNFQSRRPNTSFCFLDIRSPGLGDTAMYLCATSRRGEGVPYEQYFGPGTRLTVT.

V gene TRBV19 combines with J gene TRBJ1-2; 8 positions agree with TRBD1. V lost 5 bases to trimming and J lost 4 bases; unmatched junction nucleotides: 6. Germline values: CDR1 LNHDA, CDR2 SQIVND (reference sequence). The CDR3 contains 14 residues. As DNA, the CDR3 is TGTGCCAGTAGTCCCCAGGGGGCGGGCTATGGCTACACCTTC. It encodes CASSPQGAGYGYTF.

The chain employs TRBV4-2 and TRBJ1-2; D is unclear. The CDR3 is made up of 16 amino acids. Looked up from germline, CDR1 is LGHNA and CDR2 is YNFKEQ. V dropped 1 base and J dropped 5 bases, with 17 bases sitting between them. This CDR3 is CASSQVAIRTDYGYTF. Written as DNA, the CDR3 is TGTGCCAGCAGCCAAGTTGCCATACGGACTGATTATGGCTACACCTTC.

The chain couples TRBV9 to TRBJ1-2, with 8 bases matching TRBD1. Germline values: CDR1 SGDLS, CDR2 YYNGEE. This CDR3 region has 22 residues. Unmatched junction bases numbered 26, after V lost 3 bases and J lost 1 base. DNA for the CDR3: TGTGCCAGCAGCGCGATGCCTTCGGGACAGGCTAGTGGAGGGCCGTTTAACTATGGCTACACCTTC. Amino acids: CASSAMPSGQASGGPFNYGYTF.

This clone was seen once. The chain uses TRBV19 and TRBJ2-1; 12 positions agree with TRBD2. V shed 7 bases and J 7 bases; nucleotides not matched to a gene: 8. This CDR3 is 15 amino acids long. CDR1 is LNHDA and CDR2 is SQIVND in the germline V gene (reference sequence). The CDR3 region is CASTASGGAQNEQFF. The CDR3 nucleotides are TGTGCCAGTACTGCTAGCGGGGGGGCACAGAATGAGCAGTTCTTC.

The chain employs TRBV7-9 and TRBJ2-1; 7 bases line up with TRBD2. Germline trimming cut 5 bases from V and 4 bases from J; bases unmatched to any gene: 8. The CDR3 has 15 residues. Germline V CDR1 and CDR2: SEHNR, FQNEAQ (reference sequence). The CDR3 DNA follows: TGTGCCAGCAGCCAAAGCGGGGCTGGGTACAATGAGCAGTTCTTC. Encoded protein: CASSQSGAGYNEQFF. The variable domain in full, with the rest retrieved from reference TRBV7-9 and TRBJ2-1, is DTGVSQNPRHKITKRGQNVTFRCDPISEHNRLYWYRQTLGQGPEFLTYFQNEAQLEKSRLLSDRFSAERPKGSFSTLEIQRTEQGDSAMYLCASSQSGAGYNEQFFGPGTRLTVL.

The chain carries TRBV27 and TRBJ2-1; 12 bases align to TRBD2. The germline V gene has CDR1 MNHEY and CDR2 SMNVEV (reference sequence). Losses at the gene ends were 4 bases for V and 10 bases for J; bases not matched to a gene: 8. The CDR3 runs 15 residues. In nucleotides, the CDR3 is TGTGCCAGCAGTTCACTAGCGGGGGGATGGAGGGAGCAGTTCTTC. Protein: CASSSLAGGWREQFF.

The count of this clone is one. The chain couples TRBV7-9 to TRBJ1-5; a weak D match, TRBD1 (5 bases). This CDR3 region has 13 residues. Germline CDR1 SEHNR, CDR2 FQNEAQ (reference sequence). The V and J ends lost 2 bases and 5 bases respectively, with 7 bases between them. The CDR3 loop is CASSLRGDQPQHF. The CDR3 DNA follows: TGTGCCAGCAGCTTAAGGGGCGATCAGCCCCAGCATTTT.

The chain is built from TRBV5-1 and TRBJ1-3; 9 positions match TRBD1. The CDR3 loop spans 15 amino acids. The V gene's germline CDR1 is SGHRS and CDR2 YFSETQ. After removal of 3 bases from V and 2 bases from J, the junction contained 3 bases not matched to a gene. For the CDR3, the DNA is TGCGCCAGCAGCTCCCGGACAGGGGCTGGAAACACCATATATTTT. It specifies CASSSRTGAGNTIYF.

This sequence joins TRBV5-6 and TRBJ1-2, with D possibly matching TRBD1 (6 bases). V was trimmed by 4 bases and J by 5 bases, leaving 18 bases between them. The CDR3 runs to 15 residues. In germline, CDR1 is SGHDT, CDR2 YYEEEE. The CDR3 region is CASSPWTARVYGYTF. Written as DNA, the CDR3 is TGTGCCAGCAGCCCCTGGACAGCCCGCGTTTATGGCTACACCTTC.

The chain couples TRBV30 to TRBJ1-1; D remains unclear. Trimming removed 4 bases from V and 2 bases from J, with 26 bases in between. The CDR3 has 18 amino acids. Germline assignment: CDR1 GTSNPN and CDR2 SVGIG (reference sequence). The CDR3 nucleotides read TGTGCCTGGACTAGGTTTAACCGACTCAAAGCAGAAAACACTGAAGCTTTCTTT. As protein: CAWTRFNRLKAENTEAFF.

This clone appeared a few times. The V and J genes are TRBV5-1 and TRBJ2-7; no reliable D call. The CDR3 is 14 amino acids. The V gene lost 5 bases and the J gene lost 0 bases, with 12 bases spanning the gap. In germline, CDR1 is SGHRS, CDR2 YFSETQ. CDR3 protein: CASSSEAYSYEQYF. In DNA, the CDR3 is TGCGCCAGCAGTTCCGAAGCCTACTCCTACGAGCAGTACTTC.

Remarks on this clone: The conserved final phenylalanine or tryptophan is absent from the CDR3, which likely points to a read error. The V and J genes are TRBV19 and TRBJ1-3; D gene unclear. Germline V lookup: CDR1 LNHDA, CDR2 SQIVND (reference sequence). Trimming left V 6 bases short and J 4 bases short, with 10 bases between. This CDR3 has 13 residues. CDR3 protein: CASSGVRGNTIYV. Written as DNA, the CDR3 is TGTGCCAGTAGCGGAGTCAGGGGAAACACCATATATGTT.

V usage is TRBV4-3 and J usage is TRBJ1-1; tentative D call: TRBD1 (5 bases). Trimming shortened V by 1 base and J by 6 bases, and 12 bases separated the two germline ends. The CDR3 has 14 residues. Germline-derived CDR1 and CDR2 are LGHNA and YSLEER. The CDR3 nucleotides read TGCGCCAGCAGCCAAGGTCAGGGTATCCCTGAAGCTTTCTTT. Translating it yields CASSQGQGIPEAFF.

The chain employs TRBV7-2 and TRBJ2-3, with D perhaps matching TRBD2 (7 bases). Germline V CDR1 and CDR2: SGHTA, FQGNSA. CDR3 length equals 16 residues. Trimming removed 1 base at V and 0 bases at J, with 11 bases between. CDR3 region: CASSLVGGGSTDTQYF. The DNA for the CDR3 is TGTGCCAGCAGCTTAGTTGGCGGGGGCAGCACAGATACGCAGTATTTT. Full variable domain (rest looked up from reference TRBV7-2 and TRBJ2-3): GAGVSQSPSNKVTEKGKDVELRCDPISGHTALYWYRQSLGQGLEFLIYFQGNSAPDKSGLPSDRFSAERTGGSVSTLTIQRTQQEDSAVYLCASSLVGGGSTDTQYFGPGTRLTVL.